This T cell receptor (beta chain) was obtained from a study of OX40 agonist ivuxolimab in advanced cancers. Overall study context: The study reported partial responses in three patients: one hepatocellular carcinoma, two cutaneous melanoma.

Sequencing used immunoSEQ multiplex PCR; TCRdb keeps in-frame clones, though not all of them. Among about 74,000 clones listed, 84% were seen once. There are 15 residues in the CDR3. From germline, CDR1 is LNHDA and CDR2 SQIVND (reference sequence). V trimming: 4 bases; J trimming: 3 bases; junction bases outside the gene matches: 6. This clonotype originated in an adult with an advanced solid tumor such as melanoma, head and neck, liver or kidney cancer. V and J are TRBV19 and TRBJ1-2; 9 nucleotides line up with TRBD1. Sequences were derived from CD4+ or CD8+ T cells sorted from blood, sampled in a trial of the OX40 agonist ivuxolimab. The CDR3 DNA sequence: TGTGCCAGTAGTAAGCAAGGACAGGGGTACTATGGCTACACCTTC. It specifies CASSKQGQGYYGYTF.